The clone carrying this T cell receptor beta chain was detected ten times or more. This entry comes from a study of T cells in Graves' hyperthyroidism and ophthalmopathy. RNA transcripts served as the template for amplifying TCR beta CDR3 regions. Carried out on the TCR CDR3, a first-round RT-PCR used the HTBI primer set. One entry per CDR3 protein, called by TCRdb with MiXCR from the multiplex PCR reads. Of 470,000 or so distinct CDR3 sequences listed, more than 20% are singletons. V shed 5 bases and J shed 6 bases, with 10 bases lying between them. The CDR3 contains 13 residues. CDR1 and CDR2 from the germline V gene are MDHEN and SYDVKM.

The sequence came from a man between 18 and 29 years old with Graves' hyperthyroidism. The sequencing input was blood. This rearrangement joins TRBV28 to TRBJ2-2, with a possible D match to TRBD1 (6 bases). This CDR3 is CASSPGVPGELFF. The CDR3, as DNA: TGTGCCAGCAGTCCAGGGGTACCCGGGGAGCTGTTTTTT.